This T cell receptor (beta chain) comes out of a study of blood T cell repertoires in COVID-19. Study-level background: Researchers got acute and convalescent COVID-19 samples from the United States, Italy and Spain. Nucleic acid was either cDNA or gDNA, and it came from T cells, B-cell-depleted T cells, or PBMCs.

This study enrolled people aged about 18 to 100 from about 26 US geographic areas. Clinical history reported by participants formed the basis on which cohorts were assigned. The V end was cut by 5 bases, the J end by 4 bases, with 11 bases between. This CDR3 spans 14 amino acids. Germline CDR1 SGHTA, CDR2 FQGNSA. Assay: immunoSEQ multiplex PCR; the TCRdb copy retains only in-frame clones and omits some. This sample yields around 230,000 clones, of which over 85% are seen a single time; about 4% belongs to the top ten. V usage is TRBV7-2 and J usage is TRBJ2-2, with TRBD1 as a possible D gene (7 bases). The specimen was PBMCs or T cells enriched from blood (not recorded which). The sequence was collected from a woman in her 30s with acute COVID-19. Here the CDR3 reads CASSTQGGTGELFF. The CDR3 coding sequence is TGTGCCAGCAGCACCCAGGGGGGCACCGGGGAGCTGTTTTTT.